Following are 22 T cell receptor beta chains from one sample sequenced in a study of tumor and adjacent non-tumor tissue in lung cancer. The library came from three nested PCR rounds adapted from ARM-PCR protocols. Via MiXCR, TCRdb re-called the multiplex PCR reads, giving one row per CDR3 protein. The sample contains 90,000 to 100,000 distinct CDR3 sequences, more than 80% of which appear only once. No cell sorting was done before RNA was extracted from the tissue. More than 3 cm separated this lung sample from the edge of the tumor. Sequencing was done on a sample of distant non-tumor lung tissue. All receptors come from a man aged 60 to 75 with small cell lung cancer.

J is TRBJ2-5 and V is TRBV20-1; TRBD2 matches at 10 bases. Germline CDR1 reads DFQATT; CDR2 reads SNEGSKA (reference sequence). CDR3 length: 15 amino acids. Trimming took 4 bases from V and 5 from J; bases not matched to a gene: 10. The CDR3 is CSAKGSSGGRETQYF. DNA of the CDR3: TGCAGTGCTAAGGGTTCTAGCGGGGGACGGGAGACCCAGTACTTC.

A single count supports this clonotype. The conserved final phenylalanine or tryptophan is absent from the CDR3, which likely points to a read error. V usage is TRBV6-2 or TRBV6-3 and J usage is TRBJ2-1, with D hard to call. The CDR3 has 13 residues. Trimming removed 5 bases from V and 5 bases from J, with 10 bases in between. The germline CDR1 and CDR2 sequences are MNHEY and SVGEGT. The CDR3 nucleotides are TGTGCCAGCAGTATCGGTTCTAACAATGAGCAGTTCTGC. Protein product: CASSIGSNNEQFC.

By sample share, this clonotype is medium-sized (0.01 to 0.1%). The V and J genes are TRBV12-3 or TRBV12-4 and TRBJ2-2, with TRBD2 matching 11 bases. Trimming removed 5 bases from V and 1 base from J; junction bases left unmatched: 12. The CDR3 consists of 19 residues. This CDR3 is CASSPRVAGGSLNTGELFF. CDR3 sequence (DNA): TGTGCCAGCAGTCCCCGGGTAGCGGGAGGGTCCTTGAACACCGGGGAGCTGTTTTTT.

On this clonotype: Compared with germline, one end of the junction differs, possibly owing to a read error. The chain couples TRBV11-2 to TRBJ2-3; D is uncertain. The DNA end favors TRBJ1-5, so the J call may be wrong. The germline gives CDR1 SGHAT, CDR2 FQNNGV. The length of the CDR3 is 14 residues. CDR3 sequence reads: CTSHRLAGVDTQHF. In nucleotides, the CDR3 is TGTACCAGCCACCGACTAGCGGGAGTAGATACGCAGCATTTT.

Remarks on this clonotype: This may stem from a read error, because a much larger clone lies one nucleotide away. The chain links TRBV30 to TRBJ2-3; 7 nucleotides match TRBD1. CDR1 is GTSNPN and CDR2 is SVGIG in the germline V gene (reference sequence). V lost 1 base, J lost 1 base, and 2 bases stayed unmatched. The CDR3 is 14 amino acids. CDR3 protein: CAWSAGTGTDTQYF. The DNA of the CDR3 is TGTGCCTGGAGTGCTGGGACAGGCACAGATACGCAGTATTTT.

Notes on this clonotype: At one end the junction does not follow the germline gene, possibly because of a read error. CDR3 DNA: TGTGCCTGCAGGACCCTGGGACAGTTTAGTGGCTACACCTTC. Translating it yields CACRTLGQFSGYTF. The V call is TRBV6-1, the J call TRBJ1-2; TRBD1 matches at 7 bases. Germline CDR1 is MNHNS and CDR2 is SASEGT. The CDR3 spans 14 residues.

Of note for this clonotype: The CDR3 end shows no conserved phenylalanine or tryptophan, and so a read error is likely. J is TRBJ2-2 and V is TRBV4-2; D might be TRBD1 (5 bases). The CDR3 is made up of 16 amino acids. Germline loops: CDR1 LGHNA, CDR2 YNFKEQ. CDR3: CAGSQDLRANTRELFL. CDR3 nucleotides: TGTGCCGGCAGCCAAGATCTCAGGGCGAACACCAGGGAGCTGTTTCTT.

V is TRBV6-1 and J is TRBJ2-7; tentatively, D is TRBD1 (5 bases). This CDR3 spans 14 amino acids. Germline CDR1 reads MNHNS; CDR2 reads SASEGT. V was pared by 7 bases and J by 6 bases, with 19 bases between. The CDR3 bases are TGTGCCAGCATTGAGGCCCCCCAGGGTGGCGAGCAGTACGTC. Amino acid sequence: CASIEAPQGGEQYV.

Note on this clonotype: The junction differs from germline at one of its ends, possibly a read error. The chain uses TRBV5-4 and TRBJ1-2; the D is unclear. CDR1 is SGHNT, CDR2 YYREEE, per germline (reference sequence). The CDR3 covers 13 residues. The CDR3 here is CASSHEVNYGYIF. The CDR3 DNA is TGTGCCAGCAGCCATGAAGTTAACTATGGCTACATCTTC.

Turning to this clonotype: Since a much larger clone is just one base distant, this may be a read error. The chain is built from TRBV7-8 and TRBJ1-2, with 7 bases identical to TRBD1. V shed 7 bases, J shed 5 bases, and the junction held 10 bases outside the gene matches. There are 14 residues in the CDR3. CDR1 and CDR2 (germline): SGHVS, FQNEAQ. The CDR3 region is CASNPGTELYGYTF. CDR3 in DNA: TGTGCCAGCAACCCAGGGACAGAATTATATGGCTACACCTTC.

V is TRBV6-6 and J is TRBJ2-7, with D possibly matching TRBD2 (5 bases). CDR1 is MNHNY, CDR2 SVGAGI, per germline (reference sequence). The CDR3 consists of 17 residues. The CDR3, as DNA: TGTGACAGTAGTTCACTCGATTTAGTGGGAGACACCTACGAGCAGTACTTC. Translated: CDSSSLDLVGDTYEQYF.

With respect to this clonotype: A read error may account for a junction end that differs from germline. Here the CDR3 reads CASSFSGINTGELFF. The CDR3 bases are TGTGCAAGCAGTTTCTCTGGGATAAACACCGGGGAGCTGTTTTTT. V usage is TRBV12-3 or TRBV12-4 and J usage is TRBJ2-2; D gene ambiguous. The CDR3 totals 15 residues.

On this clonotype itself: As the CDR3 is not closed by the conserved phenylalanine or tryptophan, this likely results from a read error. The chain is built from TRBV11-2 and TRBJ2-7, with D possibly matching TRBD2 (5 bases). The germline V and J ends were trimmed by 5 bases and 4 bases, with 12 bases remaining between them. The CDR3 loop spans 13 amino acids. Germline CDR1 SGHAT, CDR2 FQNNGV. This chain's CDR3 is CASSPELGYEQYL. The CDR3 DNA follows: TGTGCCAGCAGCCCGGAACTAGGGTACGAGCAGTACTTA.

The CDR3 DNA is TGTGCCAGCAGTTACCGTGATAGGGCGTCGAGTTCCTACGAGCAGTACTTC. This encodes CASSYRDRASSSYEQYF. The V gene is TRBV6-2 or TRBV6-3, the J gene TRBJ2-7; D is undetermined. The V end was cut by 2 bases, the J end by 1 base, with 18 bases between. Germline assignment: CDR1 MNHEY and CDR2 SVGEGT. The CDR3 spans 17 residues.

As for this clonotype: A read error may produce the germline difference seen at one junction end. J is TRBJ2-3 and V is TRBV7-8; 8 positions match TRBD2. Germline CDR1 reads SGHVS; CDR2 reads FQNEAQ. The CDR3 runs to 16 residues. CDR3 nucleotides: TGTGCCAGCAGCTTTCGGGCCAGCGGGAGCGCAGATACGCATTATTTT. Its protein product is CASSFRASGSADTHYF.

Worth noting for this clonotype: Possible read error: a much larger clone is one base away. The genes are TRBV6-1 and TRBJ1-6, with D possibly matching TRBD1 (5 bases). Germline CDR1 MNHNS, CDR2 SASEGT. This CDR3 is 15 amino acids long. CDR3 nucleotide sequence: TGTGCCAGCAGTGAGATGGGGCAGGGAGGCTCACCCATCCACTTT. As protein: CASSEMGQGGSPIHF.

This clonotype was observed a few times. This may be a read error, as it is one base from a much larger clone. The CDR3 is CASSQNSGRFTNEQFF. CDR3 bases: TGTGCCAGCAGCCAAAATAGCGGGAGGTTTACAAATGAGCAGTTCTTC. This sequence joins TRBV4-2 and TRBJ2-1; 10 positions agree with TRBD2. V shed 2 bases and J 7 bases; nucleotides not matched to a gene: 8. The V gene's germline CDR1 is LGHNA and CDR2 YNFKEQ. This CDR3 comprises 16 residues.

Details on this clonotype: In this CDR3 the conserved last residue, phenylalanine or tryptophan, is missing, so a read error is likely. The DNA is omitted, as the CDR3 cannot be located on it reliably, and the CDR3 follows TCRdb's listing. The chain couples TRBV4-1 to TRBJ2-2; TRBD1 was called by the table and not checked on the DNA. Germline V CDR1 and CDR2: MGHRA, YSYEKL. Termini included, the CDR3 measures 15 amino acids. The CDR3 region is CASSSRGANTGELFV.

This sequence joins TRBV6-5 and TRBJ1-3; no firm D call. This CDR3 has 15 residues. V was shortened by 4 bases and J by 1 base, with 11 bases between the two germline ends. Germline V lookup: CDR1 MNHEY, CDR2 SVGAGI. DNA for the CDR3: TGTGCCAGCAGTTCGCGAGGGCATTCTGGAAACACCATATATTTT. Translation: CASSSRGHSGNTIYF.

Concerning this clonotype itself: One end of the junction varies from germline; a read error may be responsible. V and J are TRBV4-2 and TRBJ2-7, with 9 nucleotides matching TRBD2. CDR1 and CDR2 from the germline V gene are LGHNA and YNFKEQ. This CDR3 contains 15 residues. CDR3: CVSSQDSSGIYEQCF. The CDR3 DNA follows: TGTGTCAGCAGCCAAGATTCTAGCGGGATTTACGAGCAGTGCTTC.

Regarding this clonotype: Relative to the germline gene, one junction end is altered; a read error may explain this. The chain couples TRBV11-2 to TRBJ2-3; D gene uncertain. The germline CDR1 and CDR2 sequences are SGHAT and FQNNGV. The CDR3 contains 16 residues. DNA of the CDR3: TGTGCCAGCAGCTTAGTACGTCTTCTCCGCAAAGATACACAGTATTTT. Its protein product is CASSLVRLLRKDTQYF.

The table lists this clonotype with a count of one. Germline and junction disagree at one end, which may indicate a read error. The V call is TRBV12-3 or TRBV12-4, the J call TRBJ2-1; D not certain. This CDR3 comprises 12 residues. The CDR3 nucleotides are TGTGCCAGAAGTTTACTAAACAATGAGCAGTCCTTC. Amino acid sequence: CARSLLNNEQSF.